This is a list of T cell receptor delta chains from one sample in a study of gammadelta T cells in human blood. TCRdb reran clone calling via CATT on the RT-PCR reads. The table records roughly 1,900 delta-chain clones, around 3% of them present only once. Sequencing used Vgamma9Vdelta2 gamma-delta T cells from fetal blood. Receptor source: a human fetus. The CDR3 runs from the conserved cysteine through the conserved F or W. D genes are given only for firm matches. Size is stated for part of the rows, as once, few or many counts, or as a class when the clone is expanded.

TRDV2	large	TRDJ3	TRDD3	CACDTVLGDSWDTRQMFF	TGTGCCTGTGACACCGTACTGGGGGACTCCTGGGACACCCGACAGATGTTTTTC
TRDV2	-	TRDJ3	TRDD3	CACDTLLGDLLSSWDTRQMFF	TGTGCCTGTGACACCTTACTGGGGGATCTCCTTAGCTCCTGGGACACCCGACAGATGTTTTTC
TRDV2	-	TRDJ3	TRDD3	CACDIVLGDSSWDTRQMFF	TGTGCCTGTGACATAGTACTGGGGGACAGCTCCTGGGACACCCGACAGATGTTTTTC
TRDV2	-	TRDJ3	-	CACDTPVSSSWDTRQMFF	TGTGCCTGTGACACACCGGTTTCGAGCTCCTGGGACACCCGACAGATGTTTTTC
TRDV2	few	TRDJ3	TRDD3	CACDKVLGDSWDTRQMFF	TGTGCCTGTGACAAAGTACTGGGGGACTCCTGGGACACCCGACAGATGTTTTTC
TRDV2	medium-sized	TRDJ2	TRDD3	CACDTVVMGDTRLTAQLFF	TGTGCCTGTGACACCGTTGTGATGGGGGATACGCGGTTGACAGCACAACTCTTCTTT
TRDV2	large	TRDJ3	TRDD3	CACDYWGIPWDTRQMFF	TGTGCCTGTGACTACTGGGGGATACCCTGGGACACCCGACAGATGTTTTTC
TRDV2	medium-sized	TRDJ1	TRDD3	CACDTGGYKLIF	TGTGCCTGTGACACTGGGGGATACAAACTCATCTTT
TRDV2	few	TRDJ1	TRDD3	CACDKLGDLDKLIF	TGTGCCTGTGACAAGCTGGGGGATCTCGATAAACTCATCTTT
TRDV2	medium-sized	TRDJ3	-	CACDTVGIKGRDTRQMFF	TGTGCCTGTGACACCGTTGGGATCAAGGGCAGGGACACCCGACAGATGTTTTTC
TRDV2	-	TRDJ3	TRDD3	CACDTAGGSSWDTRQMFF	TGTGCCTGTGACACCGCTGGGGGATCTTCCTGGGACACCCGACAGATGTTTTTC
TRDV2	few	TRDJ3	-	CACDSLGPWDTRQMFF	TGTGCCTGTGATTCCCTGGGTCCCTGGGACACCCGACAGATGTTTTTC
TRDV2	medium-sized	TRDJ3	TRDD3	CACDKLGDTFWDTRQMFF	TGTGCCTGTGACAAACTGGGGGATACTTTCTGGGACACCCGACAGATGTTTTTC
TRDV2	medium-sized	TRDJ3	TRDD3	CACDTGYASSSWDTRQMFF	TGTGCCTGTGACACGGGATACGCGTCCAGCTCCTGGGACACCCGACAGATGTTTTTC
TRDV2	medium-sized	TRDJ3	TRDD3	CACDTAWGIRSWDTRQMFF	TGTGCCTGTGACACCGCTTGGGGGATACGCTCCTGGGACACCCGACAGATGTTTTTC
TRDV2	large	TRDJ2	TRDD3	CACDILGETAQLFF	TGTGCCTGTGACATACTGGGGGAGACAGCACAACTCTTCTTT
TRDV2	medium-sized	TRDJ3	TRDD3	CACDTVGDSWDTRQMFF	TGTGCCTGTGACACCGTGGGGGACTCCTGGGACACCCGACAGATGTTTTTC
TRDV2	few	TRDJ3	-	CACDTAGGQSSWDTRQMFF	TGTGCCTGTGACACCGCAGGGGGGCAAAGCTCCTGGGACACCCGACAGATGTTTTTC
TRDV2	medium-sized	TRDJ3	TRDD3	CACDKYWGIRSWDTRQMFF	TGTGCCTGTGACAAGTACTGGGGGATACGCTCCTGGGACACCCGACAGATGTTTTTC
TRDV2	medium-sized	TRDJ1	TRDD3	CACDHVLGVDKLIF	TGTGCCTGTGACCACGTACTGGGGGTCGATAAACTCATCTTT
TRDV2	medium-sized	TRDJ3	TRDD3	CACDRLGATWDTRQMFF	TGTGCCTGTGACCGACTGGGGGCCACCTGGGACACCCGACAGATGTTTTTC
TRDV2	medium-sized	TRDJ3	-	CACDSHRSWDTRQMFF	TGTGCCTGTGACTCTCACCGCTCCTGGGACACCCGACAGATGTTTTTC
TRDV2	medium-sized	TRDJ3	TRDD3	CACDTEGYKQWDTRQMFF	TGTGCCTGTGACACCGAGGGATACAAGCAATGGGACACCCGACAGATGTTTTTC
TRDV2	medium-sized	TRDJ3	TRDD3	CACDTVGDIWDTRQMFF	TGTGCCTGTGACACCGTGGGGGATATTTGGGACACCCGACAGATGTTTTTC
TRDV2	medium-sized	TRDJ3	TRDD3	CACDTMGIITWDTRQMFF	TGTGCCTGTGACACGATGGGGATAATAACCTGGGACACCCGACAGATGTTTTTC
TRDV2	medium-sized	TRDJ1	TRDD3	CACDLLGDMRTDKLIF	TGTGCCTGTGACCTACTGGGGGATATGAGGACCGATAAACTCATCTTT
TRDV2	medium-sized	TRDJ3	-	CACDTVQGGGRSWDTRQMFF	TGTGCCTGTGACACCGTGCAAGGTGGGGGTCGCTCCTGGGACACCCGACAGATGTTTTTC
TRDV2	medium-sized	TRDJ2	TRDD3	CACDTLGALTAQLFF	TGTGCCTGTGACACCCTGGGGGCCTTGACAGCACAACTCTTCTTT
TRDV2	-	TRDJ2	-	CACDTVGLTAQLFF	TGTGCCTGTGACACGGTGGGGCTTACAGCACAACTCTTCTTT
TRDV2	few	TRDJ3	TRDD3	CACDTWGIQSSWDTRQMFF	TGTGCCTGTGACACCTGGGGGATACAGAGCTCCTGGGACACCCGACAGATGTTTTTC
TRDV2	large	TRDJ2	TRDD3	CACDTKGILTAQLFF	TGTGCCTGTGACACCAAGGGGATACTCACAGCACAACTCTTCTTT
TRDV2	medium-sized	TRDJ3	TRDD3	CACDILGDTSSWDTRQMFF	TGTGCCTGTGACATACTGGGGGATACCAGCTCCTGGGACACCCGACAGATGTTTTTC
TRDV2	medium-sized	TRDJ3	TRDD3	CACDTVLGDTDSWDTRQMFF	TGTGCCTGTGACACCGTACTGGGGGATACCGATTCCTGGGACACCCGACAGATGTTTTTC
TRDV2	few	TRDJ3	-	CACDTVEGSWDTRQMFF	TGTGCCTGTGACACAGTAGAGGGCTCCTGGGACACCCGACAGATGTTTTTC
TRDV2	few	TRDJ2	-	CACDRRGASLTAQLFF	TGTGCCTGTGACAGGAGGGGGGCCTCTTTGACAGCACAACTCTTCTTT
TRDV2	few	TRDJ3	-	CACDTGSSWDTRQMFF	TGTGCCTGTGACACCGGGAGCTCCTGGGACACCCGACAGATGTTTTTC
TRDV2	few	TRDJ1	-	CAGGYTDKLIF	TGTGCTGGGGGGTACACCGATAAACTCATCTTT
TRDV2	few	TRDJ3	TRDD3	CACDTVLGDTRSSWDTRQMFF	TGTGCCTGTGACACCGTACTGGGGGATACGCGAAGCTCCTGGGACACCCGACAGATGTTTTTC
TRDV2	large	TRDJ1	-	CACDTGDPTDKLIF	TGTGCCTGTGACACTGGGGATCCTACCGATAAACTCATCTTT
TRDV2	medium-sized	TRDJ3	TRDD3	CACTGGYSWDTRQMFF	TGTGCCTGTACTGGGGGATACTCCTGGGACACCCGACAGATGTTTTTC
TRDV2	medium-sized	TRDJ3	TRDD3	CACAGGYATRQMFF	TGTGCCTGTGCTGGGGGATACGCGACCCGACAGATGTTTTTC
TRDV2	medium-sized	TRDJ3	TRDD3	CACDTGGYHTWDTRQMFF	TGTGCCTGTGACACTGGGGGATACCACACCTGGGACACCCGACAGATGTTTTTC
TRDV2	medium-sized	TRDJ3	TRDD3	CACDILGVSLSWDTRQMFF	TGTGCCTGTGACATACTGGGGGTTTCGCTCTCCTGGGACACCCGACAGATGTTTTTC
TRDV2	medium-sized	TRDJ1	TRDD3	CACDTVLGTDKLIF	TGTGCCTGTGACACCGTACTGGGGACCGATAAACTCATCTTT
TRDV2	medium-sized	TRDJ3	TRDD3	CACDTVLGVSSWDTRQMFF	TGTGCCTGTGACACCGTACTGGGGGTCAGCTCCTGGGACACCCGACAGATGTTTTTC
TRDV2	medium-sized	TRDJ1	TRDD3	CACDFLGDTLTDKLIF	TGTGCCTGTGACTTTCTGGGGGATACGCTCACCGATAAACTCATCTTT
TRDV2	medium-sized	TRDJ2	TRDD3	CACDTGDTPAQLFF	TGTGCCTGTGACACCGGGGATACGCCAGCACAACTCTTCTTT
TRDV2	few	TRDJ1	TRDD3	CACDVLGDTDTDKLIF	TGTGCCTGTGACGTACTGGGGGATACAGACACCGATAAACTCATCTTT
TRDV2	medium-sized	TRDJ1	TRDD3	CACGGYYTDKLIF	TGTGCCTGTGGGGGATACTACACCGATAAACTCATCTTT
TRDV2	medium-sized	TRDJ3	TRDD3	CACDTNYWGSSWDTRQMFF	TGTGCCTGTGACACCAACTACTGGGGGAGCTCCTGGGACACCCGACAGATGTTTTTC
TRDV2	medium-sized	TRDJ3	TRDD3	CACDTVYWGTRNSSWDTRQMFF	TGTGCCTGTGACACCGTCTACTGGGGGACGAGGAATAGCTCCTGGGACACCCGACAGATGTTTTTC
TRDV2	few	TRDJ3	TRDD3	CACDPVLGDLSWDTRQMFF	TGTGCCTGTGACCCTGTACTGGGGGACCTCTCCTGGGACACCCGACAGATGTTTTTC